This paragraph covers one T cell receptor (beta chain) sequence. The antigen is unknown. Libraries were prepared by immunoSEQ multiplex PCR; TCRdb keeps only in-frame clonotypes and omits some of them. The table lists 65,000 to 95,000 clones, more than 90% of them singletons. This sample was included in a study of OX40 agonist ivuxolimab in advanced cancers. Study information: Melanoma, hepatocellular carcinoma, head and neck or renal cell cancer occurred in dose-escalation patients. Cohort: around 86% men, mean age about 60, aged roughly 20 to 79.

The CDR3 is made up of 13 amino acids. Germline loops: CDR1 MNHNS, CDR2 SASEGT. With 5 bases removed from V and 5 bases from J, the gap between germline ends came to 12 bases. Findings and limits, study-wide: Dose levels from 0.1 to 3.0 mg/kg saw CD4+ and CD8+ blood T cells expand clonally by week 6. CD4+ T cells averaged fewer expanded clones than CD8+ T cells.

This clonotype was obtained from an adult with an advanced solid tumor such as melanoma, head and neck, liver or kidney cancer. Sequenced material: CD4+ or CD8+ T cells sorted from blood, taken in a trial of the OX40 agonist ivuxolimab. The chain couples TRBV6-1 to TRBJ2-5, with D perhaps matching TRBD1 or TRBD2 (5 bases each). In nucleotides, the CDR3 is TGTGCCAGCAGTCATTCGGGACGCGAGACCCAGTACTTC. Protein product: CASSHSGRETQYF.